Below are 27 T cell receptor beta chains sequenced from a single sample in a study of cytomegalovirus exposure and HLA in healthy donors (dated by TCRdb to the late 2010s). The method behind the library was the immunoSEQ multiplex PCR assay. A mixture of 60 forward primers for TCR Vbeta segments and 13 reverse primers for TCR Jbeta segments was used in the multiplex PCR. The table was pulled from immuneACCESS by TCRdb, which kept in-frame rearrangements only. Such tables lose some clones; where checked, under half of the loss comes from unresolved V genes, and the rest has no known cause. Counted in this sample were approximately 190,000 clones; roughly 80% of them appeared once. The top ten clones comprise over 5.5% of the sample. Sequencing was performed on PBMCs. All receptors derive from a man aged 35 to 55 in good health and CMV-seropositive.

The chain employs TRBV29-1 and TRBJ1-1; D not certain. Germline CDR1 SQVTM, CDR2 ANQGSEA. V gave up 0 bases and J gave up 0 bases, with 17 bases separating them. This CDR3 is 17 amino acids long. CDR3 residues: CSVEDDYTGRLNTEAFF. The CDR3 DNA reads TGCAGCGTTGAAGATGATTATACCGGCAGGTTGAACACTGAAGCTTTCTTT.

This clone was recorded a few times. The rearrangement links TRBV19 to TRBJ1-6; 7 positions match TRBD1. The CDR3 is made up of 13 amino acids. With V trimmed by 4 bases and J by 14 bases, 8 bases remained unmatched. Germline V gives CDR1 LNHDA, CDR2 SQIVND (reference sequence). Here the CDR3 reads CASSSQGVVALHF. The CDR3, as DNA: TGTGCCAGTAGTAGTCAGGGGGTAGTAGCCCTCCACTTT.

The J gene is TRBJ2-4, the V gene TRBV21-1; the table names TRBD2, a call not compared with the DNA. TRBV21-1 is assigned pseudogene status. This CDR3 comprises 16 residues. This CDR3 reads CASSKAGRLAKNIQYF. The CDR3 DNA sequence: TGTGCCAGCAGCAAAGCGGGGAGACTAGCCAAAAACATTCAGTACTTC.

This clone was seen only a few times. The V call is TRBV5-4, the J call TRBJ1-2; the D gene is possibly TRBD1 (5 bases). The germline V and J ends were trimmed by 6 bases and 2 bases, with 20 bases remaining between them. This CDR3 comprises 16 residues. CDR1 and CDR2 from the germline V gene are SGHNT and YYREEE (reference sequence). The CDR3 nucleotides read TGTGCCAGCATGGGGGAGAATGTGGAGGGGAACTATGGCTACACCTTC. This gives the protein CASMGENVEGNYGYTF.

V is TRBV11-3 and J is TRBJ2-1; tentatively, D is TRBD1 (6 bases). V was cut by 1 base and J by 0 bases, with 13 bases left in between. The CDR3 runs 17 residues. Germline V gives CDR1 SGHNT, CDR2 YENEEA. In DNA form, the CDR3 reads TGTGCCAGCAGCTTAGCTGGGGACACCCGCTCCTACAATGAGCAGTTCTTC. Translation: CASSLAGDTRSYNEQFF.

The V and J genes are TRBV27 and TRBJ2-2, with TRBD2 identical over 9 bases. Trimming cost V 7 bases and J 4 bases; bases outside gene matches: 16. CDR3 length: 18 amino acids. Germline CDR1 and CDR2: MNHEY and SMNVEV (reference sequence). The DNA of the CDR3 is TGTGCCAGCAACTCCCTCCCCTCTAGCGGGGATCCCACCGGGGAGCTGTTTTTT. Translated: CASNSLPSSGDPTGELFF.

The V gene is TRBV2, the J gene TRBJ2-5; 7 positions agree with TRBD1. Germline V gene lookup returns CDR1 SNHLY and CDR2 FYNNEI. The CDR3 loop spans 13 amino acids. The ends lost 6 bases at V and 4 bases at J; junction bases unmatched: 5. The CDR3 nucleotides read TGTGCCAGCAGAGACAGGGTAGGAGAGACCCAGTACTTC. Its protein is CASRDRVGETQYF.

The V and J genes are TRBV6-1 and TRBJ1-4, with 7 bases aligning to TRBD1. This CDR3 region has 15 residues. Germline CDR1 reads MNHNS; CDR2 reads SASEGT. V dropped 5 bases and J dropped 8; count of bases not matched to a gene: 11. CDR3 residues: CASSPRDSRGEKLFF. CDR3 sequence (DNA): TGTGCCAGCAGTCCCCGGGACAGCCGAGGAGAAAAACTGTTTTTT.

V gene TRBV11-1 combines with J gene TRBJ2-7, with a tentative D call TRBD1 (5 bases). The germline V and J ends were trimmed by 4 bases and 2 bases, with 15 bases remaining between them. The CDR3 totals 15 residues. Germline CDR1 is SGHAT and CDR2 is FQDESV (reference sequence). This CDR3 reads CASSWGKGSPYEQYF. The CDR3 DNA follows: TGTGCCAGCAGCTGGGGTAAGGGGTCCCCCTACGAGCAGTACTTC.

The rearrangement links TRBV7-9 to TRBJ1-2; 7 nucleotides line up with TRBD1. CDR1 and CDR2 from the germline V gene are SEHNR and FQNEAQ (reference sequence). The CDR3 totals 15 residues. Trimming at V came to 5 bases and at J to 3 bases, leaving 9 bases not matched to a gene. CDR3 sequence: CASSLGSGTDYGYTF. CDR3 nucleotides: TGTGCCAGCAGCCTGGGATCCGGGACAGACTATGGCTACACCTTC.

The genes are TRBV6-1 and TRBJ1-4; 9 bases fit TRBD1. The ends lost 8 bases at V and 8 bases at J; junction bases unmatched: 9. CDR3 length: 14 residues. CDR1 is MNHNS, CDR2 SASEGT, per germline. This CDR3 reads CASYNGQGTEKLFF. CDR3 nucleotides: TGTGCCAGCTACAATGGACAGGGGACGGAAAAACTGTTTTTT.

The CDR3 is CASIPGLAGDTQYF. The CDR3 coding sequence is TGTGCCAGCATCCCGGGACTAGCAGGCGATACGCAGTATTTT. The chain couples TRBV7-2 to TRBJ2-3; TRBD2 matches 9 bases. The CDR3 is 14 amino acids. Germline V lookup: CDR1 SGHTA, CDR2 FQGNSA. V lost 7 bases to trimming and J lost 6 bases; unmatched junction nucleotides: 8.

This clone turned up a few times. The chain joins TRBV2 to TRBJ1-6; possibly TRBD1 for D (5 bases). The CDR3 is made up of 14 amino acids. Trimming stripped 6 bases from V and 8 bases from J, with 14 bases between. Germline loops: CDR1 SNHLY, CDR2 FYNNEI. The DNA of the CDR3 is TGTGCCAGCAGCGACCCATTAGGGGATTCACCCCTCCACTTT. Its protein product is CASSDPLGDSPLHF.

The genes are TRBV5-4 and TRBJ2-7; unclear D gene. Germline-derived CDR1 and CDR2 are SGHNT and YYREEE (reference sequence). This CDR3 is built from 12 residues. The germline V and J ends were trimmed by 4 bases and 2 bases, with 7 bases remaining between them. The CDR3 spells CASSLEAYEQYF. CDR3 DNA: TGTGCCAGCAGCCTCGAGGCCTACGAGCAGTACTTC.

This clone showed up just a few times. J is TRBJ2-7 and V is TRBV4-3, with 10 positions matching TRBD1. This CDR3 is 16 amino acids long. V lost 1 base and J lost 5; bases outside the gene matches: 8. Germline CDR1 is LGHNA and CDR2 is YSLEER. CDR3 amino acids: CASSQVGTGEGHEQYF. The CDR3 DNA follows: TGCGCCAGCAGCCAAGTCGGGACAGGGGAAGGACACGAGCAGTACTTC.

V usage is TRBV28 and J usage is TRBJ1-1, with no clear D. CDR3 size: 13 residues. V lost 5 bases to trimming and J lost 3 bases, with 10 bases between them. Germline CDR1 reads MDHEN; CDR2 reads SYDVKM. The CDR3 DNA reads TGTGCCAGCAGTCCCAGTCCGTACACTGAAGCTTTCTTT. As protein: CASSPSPYTEAFF.

This sequence joins TRBV7-8 and TRBJ1-1, with TRBD1 as a possible D gene (5 bases). Deletions cut 2 bases from V and 0 bases from J, with 10 bases between. CDR1 and CDR2 (germline): SGHVS, FQNEAQ. CDR3 length: 15 amino acids. The chain's CDR3 is CASSLNLDMNTEAFF. As DNA, the CDR3 is TGTGCCAGCAGCTTAAATCTGGACATGAACACTGAAGCTTTCTTT. Variable domain in full (rest from reference TRBV7-8 and TRBJ1-1): GAGVSQSPRYKVAKRGQDVALRCDPISGHVSLFWYQQALGQGPEFLTYFQNEAQLDKSGLPSDRFFAERPEGSVSTLKIQRTQQEDSAVYLCASSLNLDMNTEAFFGQGTRLTVV.

This chain uses TRBV7-2 with TRBJ2-7; tentatively, D is TRBD2 (5 bases). The CDR3 is 15 amino acids. Between the trimmed V and J ends, which lost 2 bases and 0 bases, there was a span of 11 bases. Germline V gene lookup returns CDR1 SGHTA and CDR2 FQGNSA. The CDR3 here is CASSLSTTSSYEQYF. The CDR3 DNA sequence: TGTGCCAGCAGCTTATCGACTACTAGCTCCTACGAGCAGTACTTC.

As regards this clone: The junction differs from germline at one of its ends, possibly a read error. The chain carries TRBV9 and TRBJ2-5, with D unclear. CDR3 length: 14 residues. Germline CDR1 and CDR2: SGDLS and YYNGEE. The CDR3 DNA reads as TGTGCCAGCAGCGTAGCTACGGGTGGAGAGACCCCGTACTTC. Translated: CASSVATGGETPYF.

This clone has more than one count but fewer than ten. The gene calls are TRBV30 and TRBJ2-7; D may be TRBD1 (5 bases). Germline-derived CDR1 and CDR2 are GTSNPN and SVGIG (reference sequence). V gave up 3 bases and J gave up 0 bases, with 12 bases separating them. This CDR3 has 14 residues. The CDR3 loop is CAWRRDSSSYEQYF. In DNA form, the CDR3 reads TGTGCCTGGAGACGCGACAGCAGCTCCTACGAGCAGTACTTC.

The CDR3 sequence is CASGLVPVRATEAFF. DNA of the CDR3: TGTGCTAGTGGTTTGGTACCGGTCAGGGCCACTGAAGCTTTCTTT. The chain combines TRBV12-5 with TRBJ1-1; possibly TRBD1 for D (5 bases). This CDR3 contains 15 residues. V gave up 0 bases and J gave up 4 bases, with 12 bases separating them. The germline gives CDR1 LGHNT, CDR2 FRNRAP.

This chain connects TRBV15 to TRBJ2-7; tentative D call: TRBD2 (5 bases). Germline values: CDR1 LNHNV, CDR2 YYDKDF (reference sequence). The CDR3 has 16 amino acids. V was shortened by 0 bases and J by 6 bases, with 18 bases between the two germline ends. The CDR3 sequence is CATSRDLLGFGVEQYF. In DNA form, the CDR3 reads TGTGCCACCAGCAGAGATCTATTAGGGTTCGGGGTCGAGCAGTACTTC.

The chain employs TRBV2 and TRBJ2-2; 8 bases are shared with TRBD2. This CDR3 is built from 14 residues. In germline, CDR1 is SNHLY, CDR2 FYNNEI. After removal of 8 bases from V and 6 bases from J, the junction contained 8 bases not matched to a gene. For the CDR3, the DNA is TGTGCCAGCGAGTCCGAGACTAGCGCCGGGGAGCTGTTTTTT. This sequence encodes CASESETSAGELFF.

The chain uses TRBV27 and TRBJ1-5; no definite D call. The CDR3 covers 14 residues. The ends were cut back, 2 bases at V and 7 bases at J, with 12 bases in the middle. Germline CDR1 MNHEY, CDR2 SMNVEV (reference sequence). CDR3 region: CASSLSGSSQPQHF. CDR3 sequence (DNA): TGTGCCAGCAGTTTAAGTGGGAGTTCCCAGCCCCAGCATTTT.

The rearrangement uses TRBV30 and TRBJ1-5, with D hard to call. The germline CDR1 and CDR2 sequences are GTSNPN and SVGIG (reference sequence). This CDR3 region has 14 residues. V was cut by 2 bases and J by 6 bases, with 14 bases left in between. CDR3 DNA: TGTGCCTGGAGTAACGGGGATAGAGGTCAGCCCCAGCATTTT. This encodes CAWSNGDRGQPQHF.

V is TRBV9 and J is TRBJ2-6; 8 bases align to TRBD2. Trimming removed 6 bases from V and 0 bases from J; junction bases left unmatched: 8. This CDR3 spans 17 amino acids. The germline V gene encodes CDR1 SGDLS and CDR2 YYNGEE. The CDR3 sequence: CASTGGGRNSGANVLTF. CDR3 nucleotides: TGTGCCAGCACCGGGGGGGGACGGAACTCTGGGGCCAACGTCCTGACTTTC.

The V gene is TRBV30, the J gene TRBJ1-2; TRBD1 matches at 8 bases. V was pared by 5 bases and J by 3 bases, with 11 bases of the junction left unmatched. The CDR3 runs 15 residues. Germline CDR1 GTSNPN, CDR2 SVGIG (reference sequence). The CDR3 spells CAWSIQGTGYYGYTF. CDR3 DNA sequence: TGTGCCTGGTCCATACAGGGGACAGGATACTATGGCTACACCTTC. Variable domain in full (rest from reference TRBV30 and TRBJ1-2): SQTIHQWPATLVQPVGSPLSLECTVEGTSNPNLYWYRQAAGRGLQLLFYSVGIGQISSEVPQNLSASRPQDRQFILSSKKLLLSDSGFYLCAWSIQGTGYYGYTFGSGTRLTVV.